These 32 T cell receptor beta chains share one sample of origin, sequenced in a study of blood T cell repertoires in COVID-19. Some clones are missing from TCRdb's copy, which holds only in-frame ones; the method was immunoSEQ multiplex PCR. This sample has 160,000 or so clones; 75% to 85% occur once, and the top ten carry around 0.62%. Sequencing was done on a sample of peripheral blood. The receptors come from a man in his 60s with acute or convalescent COVID-19.

This clone was detected once. The V call is TRBV7-2, the J call TRBJ2-5; 7 nucleotides agree with TRBD1. Germline V gene data show CDR1 as SGHTA and CDR2 as FQGNSA. The CDR3 is made up of 14 amino acids. Trimming cost V 3 bases and J 2 bases; bases outside gene matches: 3. The CDR3 nucleotides are TGTGCCAGCAGCTTTTACAGGGGACAAGAGACCCAGTACTTC. Encoded protein: CASSFYRGQETQYF. The full variable domain, its missing parts supplied by reference TRBV7-2 and TRBJ2-5, is GAGVSQSPSNKVTEKGKDVELRCDPISGHTALYWYRQSLGQGLEFLIYFQGNSAPDKSGLPSDRFSAERTGGSVSTLTIQRTQQEDSAVYLCASSFYRGQETQYFGPGTRLLVL.

This clone was seen just once. The chain uses TRBV18 and TRBJ2-6, with a tentative D call TRBD2 (6 bases). Between the trimmed V and J ends, which lost 1 base and 4 bases, there was a span of 11 bases. The CDR3 extends over 16 amino acids. CDR1 and CDR2 from the germline V gene are KGHSH and LQKENI. CDR3 in amino acids: CASSPLGGSGANVLTF. CDR3 sequence (DNA): TGTGCCAGCTCACCACTCGGGGGTTCCGGGGCCAACGTCCTGACTTTC.

The rearrangement links TRBV6-1 to TRBJ1-2, with TRBD1 matching over 11 bases. The CDR3 has 18 residues. Germline values: CDR1 MNHNS, CDR2 SASEGT. V lost 4 bases, J lost 5 bases, and 15 bases stayed unmatched. CDR3 region: CASSATPGQGALEYGYTF. DNA for the CDR3: TGTGCCAGCAGTGCCACACCTGGACAGGGGGCGCTTGAATATGGCTACACCTTC.

The rearrangement uses TRBV6-5 and TRBJ2-5; the match to TRBD1 covers 9 bases. J lost 2 bases, V lost 5 bases, and 3 bases had no gene match. The CDR3 has 14 residues. The germline gives CDR1 MNHEY, CDR2 SVGAGI. DNA for the CDR3: TGTGCCAGCAGTCCCGGGACAGGGCAAGAGACCCAGTACTTC. Translating gives CASSPGTGQETQYF.

This clone was observed once. This chain links TRBV2 with TRBJ2-7; maybe TRBD1 (6 bases). CDR3 length: 15 residues. V was cut by 6 bases and J by 0 bases, with 15 bases left in between. Germline V gene data show CDR1 as SNHLY and CDR2 as FYNNEI. CDR3 sequence (DNA): TGTGCCAGCAGCCAGACAGGTCTTGGCTCCTACGAGCAGTACTTC. It encodes CASSQTGLGSYEQYF.

This chain links TRBV19 with TRBJ2-1, with D maybe TRBD2 (6 bases). Germline V gene lookup returns CDR1 LNHDA and CDR2 SQIVND (reference sequence). The CDR3 is 18 amino acids. V was cut by 3 bases and J by 0 bases, with 18 bases left in between. For the CDR3, the DNA is TGTGCCAGTAGTATTCGCGGACTATACGACAGCTCCTACAATGAGCAGTTCTTC. The encoded protein is CASSIRGLYDSSYNEQFF.

DNA for the CDR3: TGCGCCAGCAGCCAGGGGGCGACCCAGCATTTT. Its protein is CASSQGATQHF. The chain employs TRBV23-1 and TRBJ1-5, with 8 bases matching TRBD1. TRBV23-1 is reported as an ORF; its role is uncertain. Trimming removed 6 bases from V and 11 bases from J; junction bases left unmatched: 3. The CDR3 totals 11 residues.

This chain uses TRBV5-8 with TRBJ1-6; no clear D. This CDR3 is 16 amino acids long. Deletions cut 0 bases from V and 6 bases from J, with 13 bases between. The V gene's germline CDR1 is SGHTS and CDR2 YDEGEE. The CDR3 nucleotides are TGTGCCAGCAGCTTGGTGGCAGGAAACGGTAATTCACCCCTCCACTTT. Its translation is CASSLVAGNGNSPLHF.

Here the CDR3 DNA reads TGTGCCAGCAGTTTAGGGGGGACAGGGGAGAATGAGCAGTTCTTC. Translating it yields CASSLGGTGENEQFF. The chain recombines TRBV6-2 or TRBV6-3 with TRBJ2-1, with 10 positions matching TRBD1. V lost 4 bases, J lost 7 bases, and 7 bases stayed unmatched. The CDR3 extends over 15 amino acids. Germline V gene lookup returns CDR1 MNHEY and CDR2 SVGEGT.

The chain has TRBV3-1 (or the pseudogene TRBV3-2) and TRBJ1-4; TRBD1 agrees at 9 bases. Looked up from germline, CDR1 is LGHDT and CDR2 is YNNKEL (reference sequence). Trimming cost V 3 bases and J 5 bases; bases outside gene matches: 7. The CDR3 is 16 residues long. The CDR3 sequence: CASSHMGGQGNEKLFF. Written as DNA, the CDR3 is TGTGCCAGCAGCCACATGGGGGGACAGGGAAATGAAAAACTGTTTTTT.

The chain uses TRBV5-5 and TRBJ2-7; 12 nucleotides agree with TRBD1. V was pared by 0 bases and J by 6 bases, with 4 bases of the junction left unmatched. Germline V gene sequence: CDR1 SGHKS, CDR2 YYEKEE (reference sequence). The CDR3 is 15 residues long. In DNA, the CDR3 is TGTGCCAGCAGCTTGGGAGGGACAGGGGGCGGCGAGCAGTACTTC. Translation: CASSLGGTGGGEQYF.

This chain joins TRBV9 and TRBJ2-3; TRBD2 matches at 10 bases. Germline loops: CDR1 SGDLS, CDR2 YYNGEE. This CDR3 has 15 amino acids. V lost 1 base and J lost 2; bases outside the gene matches: 1. DNA for the CDR3: TGTGCCAGCAGCGTAAGCGGGGGGGCCACAGATACGCAGTATTTT. Protein: CASSVSGGATDTQYF.

This chain connects TRBV18 to TRBJ2-1; 8 positions agree with TRBD1. Germline V gives CDR1 KGHSH, CDR2 LQKENI. Trimming took 3 bases from V and 4 from J; bases not matched to a gene: 5. The CDR3 spans 15 residues. DNA of the CDR3: TGTGCCAGCTCACCCGGACAGGGCCTATACAATGAGCAGTTCTTC. As protein: CASSPGQGLYNEQFF.

Note on this clone: At one end the junction does not follow the germline gene, possibly because of a read error. This chain joins TRBV15 and TRBJ2-7, with TRBD1 as a possible D gene (9 bases). Germline assignment: CDR1 LNHNV and CDR2 YYDKDF (reference sequence). The CDR3 has 15 amino acids. CDR3 DNA sequence: TGTGCCACCAGCCGGGGGGGACAGGGTTCCTCCGAGCAGTACTTC. It codes for CATSRGGQGSSEQYF.

This rearrangement joins TRBV19 to TRBJ1-2; D perhaps matches TRBD1 (5 bases). Germline V CDR1 and CDR2: LNHDA, SQIVND (reference sequence). Trimming took off 7 bases at V and 8 bases at J, with 14 bases between the two ends. This CDR3 comprises 12 residues. DNA of the CDR3: TGTGCCAGTACCTCGACAGCTGGAGGCTACACCTTC. Residues: CASTSTAGGYTF.

This clone was counted a few times. The chain has TRBV10-3 and TRBJ1-2; D might be TRBD1 (5 bases). The V end was cut by 3 bases, the J end by 6 bases, with 11 bases between. The CDR3 covers 13 residues. The V gene's germline CDR1 is ENHRY and CDR2 SYGVKD. The CDR3 region is CAISDRGADGYTF. CDR3 DNA: TGTGCCATCAGTGACCGTGGGGCGGATGGCTACACCTTC.

The V and J genes are TRBV7-3 and TRBJ1-4; TRBD1 matches at 9 bases. Germline lookup yields CDR1 SGHTA and CDR2 FQGTGA. This CDR3 has 15 amino acids. Trimming removed 5 bases from V and 5 bases from J; junction bases left unmatched: 6. The CDR3 bases are TGTGCCAGCAGCAAAATGGGGACAGGGAATGAAAAACTGTTTTTT. As protein: CASSKMGTGNEKLFF.

The chain is built from TRBV28 and TRBJ2-7; a possible D gene is TRBD2 (6 bases). The CDR3 has 14 residues. The germline V gene encodes CDR1 MDHEN and CDR2 SYDVKM. Trimming removed 6 bases at V and 2 bases at J, with 14 bases between. CDR3 region: CASSLTGDPYEQYF. The CDR3, as DNA: TGTGCCAGCAGCTTAACGGGAGACCCCTACGAGCAGTACTTC.

This clone was recorded only once. CDR3 coding DNA: TGTGCCAGCAGCCAAGACGGACAGGGGAGGAACACCATATATTTT. This translates into CASSQDGQGRNTIYF. V and J are TRBV4-2 and TRBJ1-3; 9 bases fit TRBD1. The length of the CDR3 is 15 residues. The V gene's germline CDR1 is LGHNA and CDR2 YNFKEQ. Trimming at V came to 0 bases and at J to 7 bases, leaving 4 bases not matched to a gene.

The J gene is TRBJ2-7, the V gene TRBV18; 8 bases match TRBD1. Germline V CDR1 and CDR2: KGHSH, LQKENI. V dropped 1 base and J dropped 4; count of bases not matched to a gene: 0. The CDR3 runs to 13 residues. The CDR3 here is CASSPRQGYEQYF. The CDR3 DNA follows: TGTGCCAGCTCACCACGACAGGGGTACGAGCAGTACTTC.

The chain joins TRBV11-2 to TRBJ1-6; D unresolved. This CDR3 has 14 amino acids. CDR1 and CDR2 from the germline V gene are SGHAT and FQNNGV. V was trimmed by 3 bases and J by 5 bases, leaving 8 bases between them. The CDR3 is CASSLSRNNSPLHF. CDR3 bases: TGTGCCAGCAGCTTGTCCAGGAATAATTCACCCCTCCACTTT.

The table lists this clone with a count of one. The J gene is TRBJ1-3, the V gene TRBV9; 7 bases agree with TRBD1. Germline values: CDR1 SGDLS, CDR2 YYNGEE. The junction had 11 bases not matched to a gene; V was cut back by 0 bases and J by 8 bases. The CDR3 sequence is 16 residues long. This CDR3 is CASSVEWGQSTDTIYF. CDR3 bases: TGTGCCAGCAGCGTAGAATGGGGACAGTCTACGGACACCATATATTTT.

This rearrangement joins TRBV29-1 to TRBJ1-4; D may be TRBD1 (6 bases). Per the germline V gene, CDR1 is SQVTM and CDR2 is ANQGSEA. This CDR3 spans 13 amino acids. The germline V and J ends were trimmed by 6 bases and 8 bases, with 16 bases remaining between them. The CDR3 region is CSVPGPGTEKLFF. CDR3 DNA sequence: TGCAGCGTCCCCGGACCCGGGACAGAAAAACTGTTTTTT.

This clone showed up just a few times. In the same sample, other DNA sequences code for this CDR3. The chain has TRBV4-1 and TRBJ1-5; possibly TRBD1 for D (5 bases). The V end was cut by 0 bases, the J end by 7 bases, with 10 bases between. The CDR3 extends over 14 amino acids. The germline V gene encodes CDR1 MGHRA and CDR2 YSYEKL. The CDR3 spells CASSQDGRGQPQHF. Here the CDR3 DNA reads TGCGCCAGCAGCCAAGACGGGAGGGGCCAGCCCCAGCATTTT.

The chain is built from TRBV2 and TRBJ2-1; 8 bases line up with TRBD2. The CDR3 is 14 amino acids. Trimming removed 8 bases from V and 6 bases from J; junction bases left unmatched: 9. Germline CDR1 and CDR2: SNHLY and FYNNEI. The CDR3: CASCESGGPNEQFF. In DNA, the CDR3 is TGTGCCAGCTGCGAGTCGGGGGGGCCCAATGAGCAGTTCTTC.

J is TRBJ1-2 and V is TRBV2; 7 bases agree with TRBD1. This CDR3 comprises 13 residues. In germline, CDR1 is SNHLY, CDR2 FYNNEI. V trimming: 5 bases; J trimming: 4 bases; junction bases outside the gene matches: 4. The CDR3 region is CASSRQGTYGYTF. For the CDR3, the DNA is TGTGCCAGCAGTCGACAGGGAACCTATGGCTACACCTTC.

This clone has just one count. The CDR3 bases are TGTGCCACCAGCAGAGCAGGGTGGAATCAGCCCCAGCATTTT. It yields the protein CATSRAGWNQPQHF. V and J are TRBV15 and TRBJ1-5, with D possibly TRBD1 on 5 matching bases. The CDR3 extends over 14 amino acids. Germline V gene data show CDR1 as LNHNV and CDR2 as YYDKDF (reference sequence). The V end was cut by 1 base, the J end by 4 bases, with 8 bases between.

V usage is TRBV19 and J usage is TRBJ2-6; 8 bases map to TRBD1. The CDR3 runs to 17 residues. Trimming cost V 5 bases and J 0 bases; bases outside gene matches: 6. Germline-derived CDR1 and CDR2 are LNHDA and SQIVND (reference sequence). The CDR3 loop reads CASSSGTGPSGANVLTF. CDR3 DNA sequence: TGTGCCAGTAGTTCCGGGACAGGACCCTCTGGGGCCAACGTCCTGACTTTC.

The sample holds a few counts of this clone. V gene TRBV2 combines with J gene TRBJ2-1, with 9 bases that match TRBD2. The V gene's germline CDR1 is SNHLY and CDR2 FYNNEI. This CDR3 region has 14 residues. V shed 6 bases, J shed 4 bases, and the junction held 4 bases outside the gene matches. This chain's CDR3 is CASRAGGVYNEQFF. The CDR3 DNA follows: TGTGCCAGCAGGGCGGGAGGGGTATACAATGAGCAGTTCTTC. Full variable domain (missing parts from reference TRBV2 and TRBJ2-1): EPEVTQTPSHQVTQMGQEVILRCVPISNHLYFYWYRQILGQKVEFLVSFYNNEISEKSEIFDDQFSVERPDGSNFTLKIRSTKLEDSAMYFCASRAGGVYNEQFFGPGTRLTVL.

On this clone itself: Different DNA sequences within this sample yield the same CDR3. This chain joins TRBV6-4 and TRBJ2-3, with D tentatively TRBD1 (5 bases). V was pared by 8 bases and J by 2 bases, with 11 bases between. There are 13 residues in the CDR3. Germline V CDR1 and CDR2: MRHNA, SNTAGT. The CDR3 nucleotides are TGTGCCAGCGGGGCAGGGCACACAGATACGCAGTATTTT. This encodes CASGAGHTDTQYF.

The chain uses TRBV21-1 and TRBJ1-1. TRBV21-1 is reported as a pseudogene. CDR3 length equals 15 residues. CDR3 amino acids: CASTSGGGKNTEAFF. The CDR3 region has the DNA TGTGCCAGCACCTCAGGTGGGGGGAAGAACACTGAAGCTTTCTTT.

The V gene is TRBV19, the J gene TRBJ2-5; TRBD1 matches 8 bases. The CDR3 has 15 amino acids. The germline CDR1 and CDR2 sequences are LNHDA and SQIVND (reference sequence). The junction had 9 bases not matched to a gene; V was cut back by 5 bases and J by 4 bases. CDR3 DNA sequence: TGTGCCAGTAGTTCCCGGGGCAGGGGGCCAGAGACCCAGTACTTC. This sequence encodes CASSSRGRGPETQYF.